The clone carrying this T cell receptor beta chain was recorded only once. The antigen is not known. Purified naive CD4+ T cells were depleted of CD25+ Tregs. Findings and caveats of the study: Tumor memory CD4+ T cell TCR gene usage was found to cluster with blood and lymph node memory CD4+ cells and with lymph node naive CD4+ cells. Tumor Tregs overlapped most with tumor, then blood, naive CD4+ cells.

Full-length variable regions came from constant-region reverse primers plus semi-nested Nested Universal Primer A PCR. TCRdb reprocessed the 5' RACE reads via MiXCR and lists one record per CDR3 protein. The table has tens of thousands of distinct CDR3 sequences, roughly 30% seen once. V gave up 3 bases and J gave up 4 bases, with 6 bases separating them. The CDR3 is made up of 12 amino acids. The V gene's germline CDR1 is LNHDA and CDR2 SQIVND (reference sequence). The source material was naive CD4+ T cells sorted from blood. This sample's subset: naive CD4+ T cells, CD4+CD45RA+CD25-. This sequence was found in a female donor with breast cancer. This chain links TRBV19 with TRBJ1-2; D uncertain. The CDR3 DNA follows: TGTGCCAGTAGTATTCGAAGCTATGGCTACACCTTC. Translation: CASSIRSYGYTF.